The clone carrying this T cell receptor beta chain occurred a few times. No antigen is known for it. Quantitative 5'-RACE with molecular barcodes was used to make the TCR beta libraries. Using its own MiXCR run on the 5' RACE reads, TCRdb lists one record per CDR3 protein. The sample records 250,000 to 400,000 distinct CDR3 sequences, under 14% being singletons. This entry is derived from a study of CD8 T cells in ankylosing spondylitis. Germline V lookup: CDR1 LNHDA, CDR2 SQIVND (reference sequence). J gave up 4 bases and V 2 bases, and 7 bases lay outside the gene matches. This CDR3 is 15 amino acids long. Overall study findings and caveats: Seven to nine highly homologous variants formed a TCR beta motif that appeared characteristic of ankylosing spondylitis blood.

The sample consisted of blood, either unsorted or a sorted T cell fraction (not recorded which). This sequence originates from a female donor with ankylosing spondylitis or in good health (not recorded which). The gene calls are TRBV19 and TRBJ1-1, with TRBD1 matching over 7 bases. This CDR3 is CASSIRQGAITEAFF. CDR3 DNA: TGTGCCAGTAGTATAAGACAGGGTGCGATCACTGAAGCTTTCTTT.